Following are 10 T cell receptor beta chains from one sample sequenced in a study of blood T cells in healthy people across ages. Alongside a J-beta primer mix, a sample-barcoded 5' primer served in a second PCR lasting about 7 to 12 cycles. TCRdb processed the 5' RACE reads anew with MiXCR; each CDR3 protein has one entry. The table records roughly 800,000 distinct CDR3 sequences, 58% of them present only once. What was sequenced was blood. These receptors originate from a young man in good health.

The CDR3 DNA is TGTGCCAGCAGCTCCCACGCCCCGACTAGTATAGCTGCCGAGCAGTACTTC. This encodes CASSSHAPTSIAAEQYF. The genes are TRBV7-3 and TRBJ2-7; D may be TRBD2 (6 bases). The CDR3 length is 17 residues. The germline V gene has CDR1 SGHTA and CDR2 FQGTGA. V was shortened by 4 bases and J by 6 bases, with 25 bases between the two germline ends.

This clonotype came up a few times. The chain joins TRBV7-3 to TRBJ2-3; D ambiguous. Trimming left V 5 bases short and J 6 bases short, with 15 bases between. This CDR3 has 14 residues. The germline V gene encodes CDR1 SGHTA and CDR2 FQGTGA. The CDR3 DNA sequence: TGTGCCAGCAGCGTTACATCCTTCGCGGATACGCAGTATTTT. Translation: CASSVTSFADTQYF.

The V call is TRBV12-3 or TRBV12-4, the J call TRBJ2-5; tentatively, D is TRBD1 or TRBD2 (5 bases each). Judging by the DNA end, TRBJ2-7 fits better; the J call may be wrong. This CDR3 has 13 residues. This CDR3 reads CASSFNGDGEQYF. DNA for the CDR3: TGTGCCAGCAGTTTCAACGGGGACGGCGAGCAGTACTTC.

The chain has TRBV7-2 and TRBJ2-1; D gene uncertain. This CDR3 is 14 amino acids long. V gave up 1 base and J gave up 10 bases, with 14 bases separating them. Germline V gene sequence: CDR1 SGHTA, CDR2 FQGNSA. Here the CDR3 DNA reads TGTGCCAGCAGCTTAGAGGTTGGCCAACCCGAGCAGTTCTTC. This codes for CASSLEVGQPEQFF.

The chain couples TRBV20-1 to TRBJ2-7, with D hard to call. The V and J ends lost 6 bases and 2 bases respectively, with 14 bases between them. This CDR3 comprises 13 residues. CDR1 is DFQATT, CDR2 SNEGSKA, per germline (reference sequence). The CDR3 region is CSASNMETYEQYF. The CDR3 nucleotides are TGCAGTGCAAGCAACATGGAGACCTACGAGCAGTACTTC.

The chain couples TRBV6-5 to TRBJ1-5; tentative D call: TRBD1 (6 bases). This CDR3 is 17 amino acids long. With 0 bases removed from V and 1 base from J, the gap between germline ends came to 13 bases. The germline V gene has CDR1 MNHEY and CDR2 SVGAGI. The CDR3, as DNA: TGTGCCAGCAGTTACTCGGGGGCGCGGGGAAGCAATCAGCCCCAGCATTTT. Its translation is CASSYSGARGSNQPQHF.

The chain is built from TRBV2 and TRBJ1-2; D call uncertain. From germline, CDR1 is SNHLY and CDR2 FYNNEI. V gave up 6 bases and J gave up 6 bases, with 17 bases separating them. CDR3 length equals 14 residues. As DNA, the CDR3 is TGTGCCAGCAGACTAAGGAAACTAATCGATGGCTACACCTTC. As protein: CASRLRKLIDGYTF.

The V and J genes are TRBV10-3 and TRBJ2-3, with a possible D match to TRBD2 (6 bases). This CDR3 is built from 13 residues. V lost 7 bases and J lost 6, with 14 bases in between. Germline V gene lookup returns CDR1 ENHRY and CDR2 SYGVKD. The CDR3 nucleotides read TGTGCCATCACCCCGGGGGACGGCGATACGCAGTATTTT. Protein product: CAITPGDGDTQYF.

The chain employs TRBV6-1 and TRBJ2-7; D is unresolved. Trimming removed 1 base from V and 5 bases from J, with 12 bases in between. The CDR3 consists of 14 residues. Germline CDR1 and CDR2: MNHNS and SASEGT. The CDR3 loop reads CASSEDWGPNEQYF. The CDR3 bases are TGTGCCAGCAGTGAAGATTGGGGTCCCAACGAGCAGTACTTC.

The V and J genes are TRBV20-1 and TRBJ2-4; TRBD2 matches at 8 bases. The J call may be wrong; the DNA end is better matched by TRBJ2-5. CDR3 length equals 14 residues. Germline loops: CDR1 DFQATT, CDR2 SNEGSKA (reference sequence). The CDR3 region is CSAPHTSGQETQYF. The DNA for the CDR3 is TGCAGTGCTCCCCATACTAGCGGACAAGAGACCCAGTACTTC.